What follows describes a single T cell receptor beta chain. These data are taken from a study of blood T cell repertoires in COVID-19. Trimming took off 4 bases at V and 3 bases at J, with 8 bases between the two ends. The CDR3 is made up of 13 amino acids. The germline CDR1 and CDR2 sequences are ENHRY and SYGVKD. In the authors' methods: Amplification of reference gene primers was used by the study to estimate nucleated cell counts. TCRdb's copy holds only in-frame clones and misses some; the assay was immunoSEQ multiplex PCR. V and J calls and clone size are those listed in that table; D and trimming were worked out from the DNA. This table holds roughly 250,000 clones, 86% found once.

The material sequenced was peripheral blood. The chain links TRBV10-3 to TRBJ2-3; no clear D. This clonotype was obtained from a man in his forties or fifties who had recovered from COVID-19. In nucleotides, the CDR3 is TGTGCCATCAGTGCGGGTCCGACAGATACGCAGTATTTT. This encodes CAISAGPTDTQYF.